This section outlines one T cell receptor (beta chain) sequence together with its context. The J segment lost 5 bases and the V segment lost 0 bases, leaving 9 bases of the junction unmatched. The CDR3 is 17 amino acids. Germline assignment: CDR1 ENHRY and CDR2 SYGVKD. This entry is derived from a study of radiotherapy plus CTLA-4 blockade in lung cancer. The table came from immunoSEQ multiplex PCR; TCRdb's copy has only in-frame clones and leaves some out. In the table there are around 59,000 clones, approximately 65% of which are singletons. Here the sequenced sample was peripheral blood, taken from a patient treated with radiotherapy plus ipilimumab. The chain recombines TRBV10-3 with TRBJ2-2, with TRBD2 matching 7 bases. This sequence was found in a human donor with non-small cell lung cancer whose response to radiotherapy plus ipilimumab could not be evaluated. The CDR3 DNA reads TGTGCCATCAGTGAGTCGTTCCCGGGGAGGGGAACCGGGGAGCTGTTTTTT. Its translation is CAISESFPGRGTGELFF.